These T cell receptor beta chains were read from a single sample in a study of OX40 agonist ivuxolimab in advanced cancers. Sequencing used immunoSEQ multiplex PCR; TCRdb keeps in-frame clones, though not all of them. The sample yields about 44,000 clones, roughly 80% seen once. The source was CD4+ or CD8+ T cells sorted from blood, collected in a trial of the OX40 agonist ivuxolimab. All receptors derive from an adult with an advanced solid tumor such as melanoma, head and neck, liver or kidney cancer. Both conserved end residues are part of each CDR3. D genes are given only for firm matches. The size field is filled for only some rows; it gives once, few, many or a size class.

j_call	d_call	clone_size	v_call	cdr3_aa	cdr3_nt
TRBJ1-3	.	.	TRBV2	CASEAGASGNTIYF	TGTGCCAGCGAGGCAGGGGCATCTGGAAACACCATATATTTT
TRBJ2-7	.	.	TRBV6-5	CASSGTLVEQYF	TGTGCCAGCAGCGGGACCCTGGTTGAGCAGTACTTC
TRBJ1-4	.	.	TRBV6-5	CASRPDRLSEKLFF	TGTGCCAGCAGACCGGACCGTCTATCCGAAAAACTGTTTTTT
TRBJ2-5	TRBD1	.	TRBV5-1	CASSPTTGDGETQYF	TGCGCCAGCAGCCCGACGACAGGGGACGGAGAGACCCAGTACTTC
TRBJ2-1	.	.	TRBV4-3	CASSQDPNSNNEQFF	TGCGCCAGCAGCCAAGATCCCAACAGCAACAATGAGCAGTTCTTC
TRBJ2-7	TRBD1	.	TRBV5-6	CASSNRDRYEQYF	TGTGCCAGCAGCAACCGGGACAGATACGAGCAGTACTTC
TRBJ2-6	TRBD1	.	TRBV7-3	CASSLFGTVGTSGANVLTF	TGTGCCAGCAGCTTATTTGGGACAGTCGGTACCTCTGGGGCCAACGTCCTGACTTTC
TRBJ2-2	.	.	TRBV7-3	CASSSIPGRGTGELFF	TGTGCCAGCAGCTCCATTCCAGGGAGAGGCACCGGGGAGCTGTTTTTT
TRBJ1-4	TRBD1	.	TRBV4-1	CASSQDLSGGEKLFF	TGCGCCAGCAGCCAAGATCTCTCAGGGGGGGAAAAACTGTTTTTT
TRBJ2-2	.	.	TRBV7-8	CASSLSEGLVGAGELFF	TGTGCCAGCAGCTTAAGTGAGGGCCTAGTCGGGGCCGGGGAGCTGTTTTTT
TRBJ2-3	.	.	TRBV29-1	CSVGPQGATQYF	TGCAGCGTTGGCCCTCAGGGAGCTACGCAGTATTTT
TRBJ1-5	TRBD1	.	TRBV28	CATNRGPEPQHF	TGTGCCACGAACAGGGGGCCCGAGCCCCAGCATTTT
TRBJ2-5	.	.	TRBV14	CASSRIGTSRETQYF	TGTGCCAGCAGCCGGATCGGGACCAGCCGGGAGACCCAGTACTTC
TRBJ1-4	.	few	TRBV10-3	CAISDVRQSTNEKLFF	TGTGCCATCAGTGACGTTCGACAGTCAACTAATGAAAAACTGTTTTTT
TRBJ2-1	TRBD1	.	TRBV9	CASSLGDSSYNEQFF	TGTGCCAGCAGCCTTGGGGACAGCTCCTACAATGAGCAGTTCTTC
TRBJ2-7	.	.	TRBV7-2	CASSLDRHPSYEQYF	TGTGCCAGCAGCTTAGACCGACATCCTTCCTACGAGCAGTACTTC
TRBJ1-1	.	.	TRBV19	CASSIGGASTEAFF	TGTGCCAGTAGTATTGGGGGGGCTAGCACTGAAGCTTTCTTT
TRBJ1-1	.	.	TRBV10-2	CASSERISEAFF	TGCGCCAGCAGTGAGCGGATCTCTGAAGCTTTCTTT
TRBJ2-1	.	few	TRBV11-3	CASSAYNEQFF	TGTGCCAGCAGCGCGTACAATGAGCAGTTCTTC
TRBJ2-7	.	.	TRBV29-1	CSVGTGSYEQYF	TGCAGCGTTGGAACGGGATCGTACGAGCAGTACTTC
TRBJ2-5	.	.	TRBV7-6	CASSPRRGETQYF	TGTGCCAGCAGCCCCAGGAGGGGCGAGACCCAGTACTTC
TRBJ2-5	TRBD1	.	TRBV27	CASSTTGGEGETQYF	TGTGCCAGCAGCACGACAGGGGGCGAGGGGGAGACCCAGTACTTC
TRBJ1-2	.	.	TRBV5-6	CASSLAAGYGYTF	TGTGCCAGCAGCTTGGCGGCAGGGTATGGCTACACCTTC
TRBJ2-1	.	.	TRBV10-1	CASSRDQVYNEQFF	TGCGCCAGCAGCAGGGATCAGGTATACAATGAGCAGTTCTTC
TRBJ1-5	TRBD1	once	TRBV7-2	CASSPQGGGKPQHF	TGTGCCAGCAGCCCACAGGGGGGGGGTAAGCCCCAGCATTTT
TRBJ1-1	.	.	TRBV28	CASSLVIGRGTEAFF	TGTGCCAGCAGTTTAGTAATCGGGAGGGGAACTGAAGCTTTCTTT
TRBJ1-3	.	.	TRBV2	CASSEGSVGNTIYF	TGTGCCAGCAGTGAAGGGTCAGTTGGAAACACCATATATTTT
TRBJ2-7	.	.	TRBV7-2	CASSLARLAESYEQYF	TGTGCCAGCAGCTTAGCGCGTCTAGCTGAATCCTACGAGCAGTACTTC
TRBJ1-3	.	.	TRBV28	CASSFPSGNTIYF	TGTGCCAGCAGTTTCCCCTCTGGAAACACCATATATTTT
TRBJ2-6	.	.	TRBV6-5	CASSTVGSGDNVLTF	TGTGCCAGCAGCACTGTTGGTTCGGGGGATAACGTCCTGACTTTC
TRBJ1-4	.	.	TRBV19	CASRDREKLFF	TGTGCCAGTAGGGACCGCGAAAAACTGTTTTTT
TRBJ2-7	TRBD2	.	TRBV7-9	CASSLAWSGGLREQYF	TGTGCCAGCAGCTTAGCGTGGTCGGGGGGGCTCCGAGAGCAGTACTTC
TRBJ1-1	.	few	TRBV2	CASSWRAGGTEAFF	TGTGCCAGCAGTTGGCGGGCGGGGGGCACTGAAGCTTTCTTT
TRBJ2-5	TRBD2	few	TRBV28	CASSRPTSGRGETQYF	TGTGCCAGCAGCCGCCCCACTAGCGGGAGGGGAGAGACCCAGTACTTC
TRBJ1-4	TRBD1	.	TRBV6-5	CASSYRGQGEKLFF	TGTGCCAGCAGTTACAGGGGACAGGGCGAAAAACTGTTTTTT
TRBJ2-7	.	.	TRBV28	CASTGRYEQYF	TGTGCCAGCACCGGGAGATACGAGCAGTACTTC
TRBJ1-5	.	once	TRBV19	CASSIVGYNQPQHF	TGTGCCAGTAGTATAGTTGGATACAATCAGCCCCAGCATTTT
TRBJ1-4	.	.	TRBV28	CASSLLTAFATNEKLFF	TGTGCCAGCAGTTTATTAACAGCTTTCGCAACTAATGAAAAACTGTTTTTT
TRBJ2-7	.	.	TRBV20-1	CSARDREEQYF	TGCAGTGCTAGAGATCGGGAGGAGCAGTACTTC